This entry is about one TCR beta chain. No antigen is known for it. Each unsorted PBMC replicate got 300 ng genomic DNA, tens of thousands of genomes. Clones were read by immunoSEQ multiplex PCR, and TCRdb kept only the in-frame ones, dropping some. The sample has 470,000 or so clones; approximately 82% are singletons. This specimen belongs to a study of shared clonotypes between healthy human individuals. Study-wide findings and caveats: Among donors, the sharing of clonotypes was expected to be influenced by sequencing depth. Sampling involved blood alone; tissue repertoires likely differ.

CDR1 SEHNR and CDR2 FQNEAQ come from the germline V gene (reference sequence). V dropped 1 base and J dropped 11; count of bases not matched to a gene: 4. The CDR3 has 12 amino acids. Sequencing was performed on PBMCs. The clonotype was recovered from a woman aged 40 to 49 in good health. Some clones in this sample may be carry-over from other donors' samples. The chain links TRBV7-9 to TRBJ1-1; TRBD1 aligns across 7 bases. The CDR3 loop is CASSLEGAPAFF. The CDR3 bases are TGTGCCAGCAGCTTAGAGGGGGCGCCGGCTTTCTTT.